This T cell receptor beta chain was recovered during a study of response to subunit inactivated influenza vaccine. Remarks on this clonotype: Its antigen is not known.

V was clipped by 0 bases and J by 7 bases; unmatched bases: 12. Germline CDR1 is DFQATT and CDR2 is SNEGSKA (reference sequence). The CDR3 is made up of 16 amino acids. The study, taken as a whole, reports: Authors suggested seasonal influenza vaccinations each recruit few new T cells.

Using its own MiXCR run on the RT-PCR reads, TCRdb lists one record per CDR3 protein. This sample has fewer than 800,000 distinct CDR3 sequences, with about a sixth found just once. The clonotype was recovered from a man between 50 and 59 years old who received an inactivated influenza vaccine. The chain joins TRBV20-1 to TRBJ2-1; 7 nucleotides line up with TRBD1. Here the sequenced sample was PBMCs from blood, taken about 13 days after vaccination. This CDR3 reads CSAREQTGFITNEQFF. CDR3 nucleotides: TGCAGTGCTAGAGAACAGACAGGGTTTATTACGAATGAGCAGTTCTTC.